Listed here are 12 T cell receptor beta chains from one sample, sequenced in a study of T cell changes during pregnancy in multiple sclerosis. Assay used: immunoSEQ multiplex PCR; TCRdb lists only in-frame clones, some missing. This sample carries 13,000 to 15,000 clones, over 90% of them seen once, and the ten largest clones take less than 3.5%. The sequenced sample was peripheral blood, obtained in the second trimester of pregnancy. The receptors were gathered from a female donor in good health, enrolled as a control in a pregnancy study.

This chain connects TRBV30 to TRBJ1-4; D gene uncertain. V gave up 1 base and J gave up 0 bases, with 6 bases separating them. The CDR3 is made up of 14 amino acids. CDR1 and CDR2 from the germline V gene are GTSNPN and SVGIG (reference sequence). The CDR3 sequence: CAWSDMSTNEKLFF. The CDR3 nucleotides are TGTGCCTGGAGTGACATGTCAACTAATGAAAAACTGTTTTTT. The entire variable domain, with the rest obtained from reference TRBV30 and TRBJ1-4, is as follows: SQTIHQWPATLVQPVGSPLSLECTVEGTSNPNLYWYRQAAGRGLQLLFYSVGIGQISSEVPQNLSASRPQDRQFILSSKKLLLSDSGFYLCAWSDMSTNEKLFFGSGTQLSVL.

This clone has a single count. The genes are TRBV30 and TRBJ1-1, with TRBD1 matching 11 bases. In germline, CDR1 is GTSNPN, CDR2 SVGIG (reference sequence). The J segment lost 3 bases and the V segment lost 3 bases, leaving 6 bases of the junction unmatched. This CDR3 is built from 15 residues. CDR3 sequence: CAWRGQGARDTEAFF. In nucleotides, the CDR3 is TGTGCCTGGAGAGGACAGGGGGCGAGGGACACTGAAGCTTTCTTT. Full variable domain (rest looked up from reference TRBV30 and TRBJ1-1): SQTIHQWPATLVQPVGSPLSLECTVEGTSNPNLYWYRQAAGRGLQLLFYSVGIGQISSEVPQNLSASRPQDRQFILSSKKLLLSDSGFYLCAWRGQGARDTEAFFGQGTRLTVV.

The CDR3 region has the DNA TGCAGCGTCCGAATTCTAGCGGCTTCCATCGATACGCAGTATTTT. Translated: CSVRILAASIDTQYF. The chain combines TRBV29-1 with TRBJ2-3; 7 nucleotides align to TRBD2. The CDR3 length is 15 residues. In germline, CDR1 is SQVTM, CDR2 ANQGSEA. V shed 6 bases, J shed 6 bases, and the junction held 15 bases outside the gene matches.

This clone was seen only once. This chain connects TRBV5-5 to TRBJ2-1, with TRBD2 matching over 7 bases. After removal of 0 bases from V and 9 bases from J, the junction contained 6 bases not matched to a gene. Per germline, CDR1 SGHKS and CDR2 YYEKEE (reference sequence). This CDR3 spans 14 amino acids. In DNA form, the CDR3 reads TGTGCCAGCAGCTTGGGACTAGCAGCGGGTGAGCAGTTCTTC. Translation gives CASSLGLAAGEQFF.

The chain is built from TRBV27 and TRBJ2-7; TRBD1 matches 9 bases. Germline V gives CDR1 MNHEY, CDR2 SMNVEV (reference sequence). Trimming at V came to 7 bases and at J to 1 base, leaving 14 bases not matched to a gene. CDR3 size: 17 residues. The CDR3 DNA follows: TGTGCCAGCATTCGAACTCTCCCGGGACAGGGATCCTACGAGCAGTACTTC. Protein product: CASIRTLPGQGSYEQYF.

The V gene is TRBV5-4, the J gene TRBJ2-1, with TRBD2 identical over 12 bases. Unmatched junction bases numbered 4, after V lost 4 bases and J lost 2 bases. The germline gives CDR1 SGHNT, CDR2 YYREEE (reference sequence). CDR3 length equals 16 residues. Here the CDR3 reads CASSPGLAGTYNEQFF. The CDR3 region has the DNA TGTGCCAGCAGCCCTGGACTAGCGGGGACCTACAATGAGCAGTTCTTC.

The CDR3 region is CASSFGLQGRAEAFF. DNA for the CDR3: TGTGCCAGCAGCTTCGGGCTTCAGGGCCGCGCTGAAGCTTTCTTT. The gene calls are TRBV9 and TRBJ1-1; TRBD1 is a possible D gene (5 bases). The CDR3 consists of 15 residues. The germline V gene has CDR1 SGDLS and CDR2 YYNGEE. V lost 4 bases and J lost 6, with 19 bases in between.

In its sample, this clone was seen once. This chain links TRBV29-1 with TRBJ2-3, with D maybe TRBD2 (6 bases). CDR1 and CDR2 (germline): SQVTM, ANQGSEA. V lost 7 bases and J lost 0, with 11 bases in between. The CDR3 is 13 residues long. CDR3 coding DNA: TGCAGCGCAAGCGGGCATAGCACAGATACGCAGTATTTT. Its protein is CSASGHSTDTQYF.

The chain uses TRBV6-6 and TRBJ1-1, with D unclear. The germline V gene has CDR1 MNHNY and CDR2 SVGAGI (reference sequence). V lost 5 bases to trimming and J lost 0 bases, with 13 bases between them. The CDR3 has 15 amino acids. This chain's CDR3 is CASSPWKDMNTEAFF. For the CDR3, the DNA is TGTGCCAGCAGTCCTTGGAAAGACATGAACACTGAAGCTTTCTTT.

The chain uses TRBV28 and TRBJ2-3; 11 bases fit TRBD2. V dropped 5 bases and J dropped 2; count of bases not matched to a gene: 6. The CDR3 consists of 16 residues. The germline CDR1 and CDR2 sequences are MDHEN and SYDVKM. The CDR3 DNA reads TGTGCCAGCAGTGGCAGACTAGCGGGGAACACAGATACGCAGTATTTT. This codes for CASSGRLAGNTDTQYF.

The genes are TRBV27 and TRBJ1-2, with 10 bases fitting TRBD1. The length of the CDR3 is 13 residues. Looked up from germline, CDR1 is MNHEY and CDR2 is SMNVEV (reference sequence). V lost 10 bases, J lost 5 bases, and 7 bases stayed unmatched. The CDR3 sequence is CATPGTGAYGYTF. The DNA of the CDR3 is TGTGCCACCCCCGGGACAGGGGCGTATGGCTACACCTTC.

V usage is TRBV7-9 and J usage is TRBJ1-1; no clear D gene. In germline, CDR1 is SEHNR, CDR2 FQNEAQ (reference sequence). Trimming cost V 3 bases and J 7 bases, with 9 bases left between them. CDR3 size: 12 residues. CDR3 DNA sequence: TGTGCCAGCAGCTTGGAGAGCATTGAAGCTTTCTTT. This sequence encodes CASSLESIEAFF.